This T cell receptor beta chain was obtained from a study of blood T cells in healthy people across ages. This clonotype was recorded at least ten times. This CDR3 spans 13 amino acids. CDR1 is MNHEY and CDR2 is SVGAGI in the germline V gene. J gave up 4 bases and V 7 bases, and 2 bases lay outside the gene matches. Primed by a sample-barcoded 5' primer and a J-beta primer mix, a second PCR proceeded for about 6 to 12 cycles. Sequencing yielded, for each sample, at least 3 million paired-end reads carrying CDR3. TCRdb reanalysed the 5' RACE reads using MiXCR and keeps one entry per CDR3 protein. The sample lists 1.5 million to 2 million distinct CDR3 sequences, about 30% occurring once.

Material: blood. The sequence was obtained from a woman aged 30 to 39 in good health. The V gene is TRBV6-5, the J gene TRBJ2-5, with 11 bases fitting TRBD2. The CDR3: CASMTSGAETQYF. The DNA for the CDR3 is TGTGCCAGCATGACTAGCGGGGCAGAGACCCAGTACTTC.